Sequencing of this T cell receptor (beta chain) was carried out in a study of blood T cell repertoires in COVID-19. As originally analysed: Using reference gene primer amplification, nucleated cell counts were estimated. Assay used: immunoSEQ multiplex PCR; TCRdb lists only in-frame clones, some missing. The V and J calls and clone size come from that table; D and trimming were worked out from the DNA. Among 400,000 to 500,000 clones listed, about 88% were seen once. The V and J ends lost 5 bases and 5 bases, in that order; junction bases with no gene match: 6. This CDR3 spans 14 amino acids. Germline CDR1 and CDR2: MNHEY and SVGAGI.

Source material: PBMCs or T cells enriched from blood (not recorded which). This chain uses TRBV6-5 with TRBJ1-1; TRBD1 aligns across 9 bases. The receptor was isolated from a woman younger than 30 who had been exposed to COVID-19. CDR3 sequence: CASSSRDRETEAFF. As DNA, the CDR3 is TGTGCCAGCAGTAGCCGGGACAGGGAGACTGAAGCTTTCTTT.